The 20 T cell receptor beta chains given below trace back to one sample, sequenced in a study of T cell clonality in common variable immunodeficiency. The table came from immunoSEQ multiplex PCR; TCRdb's copy has only in-frame clones and leaves some out. The table records fewer than 65,000 clones without singletons, the ten largest covering around 0.82%. Sample: peripheral blood mononuclear cells. The receptors shown here come from a person between 18 and 70 years old in good health.

This clone was detected ten times or more. The read comes to an end 3 residues before the CDR3 does, leaving the germline J gene to fill in the end. This chain uses TRBV11-2 with TRBJ2-5; D gene unclear. CDR3 length: 14 amino acids. Germline loops: CDR1 SGHAT, CDR2 FQNNGV. The V gene lost 3 bases and the J gene lost 2 bases, with 10 bases spanning the gap. The CDR3 bases that were read are TGTGCCAGCAGCTTGGTAGGGCCACAAGAGACC. Encoded protein: CASSLVGPQET. The CDR3, in full, reads CASSLVGPQETQYF.

This clone has a handful of counts. The CDR3 is cut off 3 residues early in the read; its end comes from the germline J gene. This chain links TRBV19 with TRBJ1-2, with 10 bases that match TRBD1. CDR3 length equals 14 residues. The germline V gene encodes CDR1 LNHDA and CDR2 SQIVND (reference sequence). The covered CDR3 bases are TGTGCCAGTAGTTGGGGGACAGGGGACAATGAC. Residues: CASSWGTGDND. The whole CDR3 protein is CASSWGTGDNDYTF. The full variable domain, rest sourced from reference TRBV19 and TRBJ1-2, is DGGITQSPKYLFRKEGQNVTLSCEQNLNHDAMYWYRQDPGQGLRLIYYSQIVNDFQKGDIAEGYSVSREKKESFPLTVTSAQKNPTAFYLCASSWGTGDNDYTFGSGTRLTVV.

There are many counts of this clone. CDR3 bases read: TGTGCCAGTGGAAGGGTCAATCAGCCC. Residues: CASGRVNQP. In full, the CDR3 is CASGRVNQPQHF. The rearrangement uses TRBV19 and TRBJ1-5, with D uncertain. The read ends 3 residues shy of where the CDR3 ends; the end is completed using the germline J gene. Germline V gives CDR1 LNHDA, CDR2 SQIVND (reference sequence). Between the trimmed V and J ends, which lost 8 bases and 3 bases, there was a span of 8 bases. The CDR3 is 12 residues long.

This clone came up a few times. The CDR3 goes on 3 residues after the read ends, and that part is filled in from the germline J gene. V usage is TRBV19 and J usage is TRBJ1-1, with D hard to call. CDR1 and CDR2 (germline): LNHDA, SQIVND (reference sequence). The length of the CDR3 is 12 residues. V was pared by 3 bases and J by 1 base, with 3 bases between. CDR3 residues: CASSIQNTEAFF. The DNA read from the CDR3 is TGTGCCAGTAGTATTCAGAACACTGAA.

This clone was observed many times. Read coverage stops 3 residues before the CDR3 terminus; the germline J gene supplies the remainder. This chain uses TRBV10-2 with TRBJ2-3; D is undetermined. Germline V gene sequence: CDR1 WSHSY, CDR2 SAAADI. Trimming took 3 bases from V and 3 from J, leaving 10 bases between them. The CDR3 extends over 14 amino acids. CDR3 sequence: CASSEAGFTDTQYF. The CDR3 bases that were read are TGCGCCAGCAGTGAAGCCGGGTTTACAGATACG.

This clone has only a few counts. Sequencing ends 3 residues short of the CDR3 end; the germline J gene provides the rest. The chain uses TRBV6-2 or TRBV6-3 and TRBJ2-1; 7 bases align to TRBD2. This CDR3 has 16 residues. V dropped 5 bases and J dropped 3; count of bases not matched to a gene: 10. Per germline, CDR1 MNHEY and CDR2 SVGEGT. The CDR3 DNA, read in part, is TGTGCCAGCAGTAGAAGCGGGGTGCGCTTCTACAATGAG. This gives the protein CASSRSGVRFYNE. The full CDR3 protein reads CASSRSGVRFYNEQFF.

CDR3 bases read: TGTGCCAGCAGGGACAGGGAGTCGCAGCCC. It codes for CASRDRESQP. The whole CDR3 sequence is CASRDRESQPQHF. The rearrangement links TRBV2 to TRBJ1-5; the match to TRBD1 covers 8 bases. The read halts 3 residues ahead of the CDR3 end, with the missing end drawn from the germline J gene. The CDR3 spans 13 residues. The germline gives CDR1 SNHLY, CDR2 FYNNEI. After removal of 6 bases from V and 7 bases from J, the junction contained 5 bases not matched to a gene.

Turning to this clone: The sequence runs out 3 residues before the end of the CDR3; the remainder is reconstructed from the germline J gene. V usage is TRBV2 and J usage is TRBJ1-5, with D possibly matching TRBD1 (6 bases). The V end was cut by 6 bases, the J end by 1 base, with 16 bases between. The CDR3 sequence is 16 residues long. Germline CDR1 reads SNHLY; CDR2 reads FYNNEI. The CDR3 here is CASRAPGTPSNQPQHF. The sequenced CDR3 bases are TGTGCCAGCAGAGCCCCCGGGACACCCAGCAATCAGCCC.

This clone was recorded many times. The read ends 3 residues early relative to the CDR3; the germline J gene fills the gap. J is TRBJ2-1 and V is TRBV19, with a weak D call TRBD2 (6 bases). V was pared by 9 bases and J by 0 bases, with 9 bases between. The CDR3 has 13 residues. CDR1 and CDR2 from the germline V gene are LNHDA and SQIVND (reference sequence). The CDR3 sequence: CASRGYSYNEQFF. The CDR3 bases that were read are TGTGCCAGCCGGGGGTACTCCTACAATGAG.

This clone was counted at least ten times. The read ends 3 residues early relative to the CDR3; the germline J gene fills the gap. V and J are TRBV4-2 and TRBJ2-4; the match to TRBD2 covers 7 bases. V trimming: 4 bases; J trimming: 1 base; junction bases outside the gene matches: 16. This CDR3 comprises 19 residues. CDR1 and CDR2 from the germline V gene are LGHNA and YNFKEQ. The CDR3 loop is CASSRHRREGDTAKNIQYF. The CDR3 DNA, read in part, is TGTGCCAGCAGCCGTCACAGGAGGGAGGGCGATACGGCCAAAAACATT.

Many counts were recorded for this clone. CDR3 DNA (partial): TGTGCCAGTAGCTTTGGGACAGCAACTGAA. Amino acid sequence: CASSFGTATE. The whole CDR3 protein reads CASSFGTATEAFF. This chain connects TRBV19 to TRBJ1-1; TRBD1 aligns across 7 bases. The sequence runs out 3 residues before the end of the CDR3; the remainder is reconstructed from the germline J gene. Germline V gives CDR1 LNHDA, CDR2 SQIVND (reference sequence). The CDR3 runs to 13 residues. The trim removed 6 bases at V and 5 bases at J, leaving 6 bases unmatched.

This clone was observed many times. From the germline J gene comes the end of the CDR3, since the read stops 3 residues before it. V usage is TRBV18 and J usage is TRBJ1-2; 7 bases fit TRBD1. The CDR3 contains 14 residues. CDR1 is KGHSH and CDR2 is LQKENI in the germline V gene. V was clipped by 2 bases and J by 3 bases; unmatched bases: 3. Incomplete CDR3 DNA: TGTGCCAGCTCACCAGGACAGGACGACTATGGC. This translates into CASSPGQDDYG. The whole CDR3 is CASSPGQDDYGYTF.

In its sample, this clone was seen many times. The read ends 3 residues shy of where the CDR3 ends; the end is completed using the germline J gene. The chain combines TRBV18 with TRBJ2-1, with TRBD2 as a possible D gene (5 bases). Trimming left V 6 bases short and J 7 bases short, with 19 bases between. Germline V lookup: CDR1 KGHSH, CDR2 LQKENI. The CDR3 consists of 15 residues. CDR3 sequence reads: CASSAAALAANEQFF. CDR3 DNA, as far as it was read: TGTGCCAGCTCCGCAGCGGCGCTGGCGGCGAATGAG. Drawing the rest from reference TRBV18 and TRBJ2-1, the complete variable domain is NAGVMQNPRHLVRRRGQEARLRCSPMKGHSHVYWYRQLPEEGLKFMVYLQKENIIDESGMPKERFSAEFPKEGPSILRIQQVVRGDSAAYFCASSAAALAANEQFFGPGTRLTVL.

This clone was seen repeatedly, ten times or more. Read coverage stops 3 residues before the CDR3 terminus; the germline J gene supplies the remainder. The chain joins TRBV19 to TRBJ1-1, with 7 bases aligning to TRBD1. Trimming cost V 5 bases and J 3 bases; bases outside gene matches: 6. Germline values: CDR1 LNHDA, CDR2 SQIVND (reference sequence). The CDR3 spans 14 residues. The DNA read from the CDR3 is TGTGCCAGTAGTGCCCAGGGGGAGTACACTGAA. Translated: CASSAQGEYTE. The full CDR3 sequence reads CASSAQGEYTEAFF.

This clone was recorded many times. Sequencing ends 3 residues short of the CDR3 end; the germline J gene provides the rest. The chain has TRBV20-1 and TRBJ2-1, with TRBD2 matching over 12 bases. Per germline, CDR1 DFQATT and CDR2 SNEGSKA (reference sequence). CDR3 length: 17 residues. V was clipped by 3 bases and J by 2 bases; unmatched bases: 8. The part of the CDR3 DNA that was read is TGCAGTGCTAGTGGGACTAGCGGGCATTCAACCTACAATGAG. This encodes CSASGTSGHSTYNE. The entire CDR3 reads CSASGTSGHSTYNEQFF.

This clone was picked up many times. Read coverage stops 3 residues before the CDR3 terminus; the germline J gene supplies the remainder. This chain joins TRBV2 and TRBJ2-2; TRBD1 is a possible D gene (5 bases). The germline gives CDR1 SNHLY, CDR2 FYNNEI. The CDR3 is 17 residues long. Deletions cut 1 base from V and 1 base from J, with 13 bases between. CDR3 sequence: CASSEGRAGWNTGELFF. Incomplete CDR3 DNA: TGTGCCAGCAGTGAAGGAAGGGCAGGGTGGAACACCGGGGAG.

In this sample, this clone turned up many times. The CDR3 is cut off 3 residues early in the read; its end comes from the germline J gene. The chain joins TRBV18 to TRBJ2-3, with 9 bases identical to TRBD1. Unmatched junction bases numbered 12, after V lost 5 bases and J lost 6 bases. The germline V gene encodes CDR1 KGHSH and CDR2 LQKENI. The CDR3 contains 16 residues. Incomplete CDR3 DNA: TGTGCCAGCTCAACGTATACGGGACAGGGATCGGATACG. This sequence encodes CASSTYTGQGSDT. The full CDR3 reads CASSTYTGQGSDTQYF.

This clone occurred many times. The read comes to an end 3 residues before the CDR3 does, leaving the germline J gene to fill in the end. The rearrangement uses TRBV10-3 and TRBJ2-3; D gene unclear. The CDR3 spans 14 residues. CDR1 is ENHRY, CDR2 SYGVKD, per germline. The V gene lost 3 bases and the J gene lost 3 bases, with 10 bases spanning the gap. CDR3 DNA, as far as it was read: TGTGCCATCAGTGAAGGCGGAGTAACAGATACG. Translation: CAISEGGVTDT. The whole CDR3 sequence reads CAISEGGVTDTQYF.

This clone was seen many times. The read terminates 3 residues ahead of where the CDR3 ends, so the germline J gene completes it. This chain links TRBV18 with TRBJ2-3; weak D call: TRBD2 (6 bases). V lost 2 bases to trimming and J lost 0 bases, with 12 bases between them. The CDR3 is 16 amino acids. CDR1 and CDR2 from the germline V gene are KGHSH and LQKENI. CDR3 DNA, as far as it was read: TGTGCCAGCTCACCAGAGGCGGGACTTAGCACAGATACG. Amino acid sequence: CASSPEAGLSTDT. The complete CDR3 sequence is CASSPEAGLSTDTQYF.

This clone was counted many times. The CDR3 is cut off 3 residues early in the read; its end comes from the germline J gene. The chain combines TRBV2 with TRBJ1-4, with TRBD1 as a possible D gene (6 bases). The CDR3 is made up of 16 amino acids. Germline CDR1 reads SNHLY; CDR2 reads FYNNEI. The ends were cut back, 4 bases at V and 4 bases at J, with 16 bases in the middle. The sequenced CDR3 bases are TGTGCCAGCAGTGGGGGTAGGGGGTCAAATAATGAAAAA. Amino acid sequence: CASSGGRGSNNEK. The CDR3 in its entirety is CASSGGRGSNNEKLFF.